Listed below are T cell receptor beta chains from one sample, sequenced in a study of CD8+ T cells in alopecia areata. Profiling relied on immunoSEQ multiplex PCR, and the TCRdb table lists in-frame clones only, not all of them. The sample contains about 220,000 clones, under 75% of which appear only once. Material: CD4+ T cells sorted from blood, obtained at week 4, from a patient treated with tofacitinib. The receptors were gathered from a human donor with alopecia areata. Both conserved end residues are part of each CDR3. A D gene is named only where the DNA matches it firmly. Where a row states a size, it is once, few, many or the class of an expanded clone; other rows omit it.

CDR3aa: CASSLEAGFNQPQHF; CDR3nt: TGTGCCAGCAGCTTAGAGGCAGGTTTTAATCAGCCCCAGCATTTT; abundance: few; j_gene: TRBJ1-5; v_gene: TRBV7-6; d_gene: NA
CDR3aa: CASSPRTGNYGYTF; CDR3nt: TGTGCCAGCAGCCCTCGCACGGGGAACTATGGCTACACCTTC; abundance: NA; j_gene: TRBJ1-2; v_gene: TRBV11-2; d_gene: NA
CDR3aa: CASSLEGNTEAFF; CDR3nt: TGTGCCAGCAGCTTAGAGGGGAACACTGAAGCTTTCTTT; abundance: NA; j_gene: TRBJ1-1; v_gene: TRBV7-9; d_gene: NA
CDR3aa: CAISAYRGGDEQFF; CDR3nt: TGTGCCATCAGCGCATATCGGGGGGGCGATGAGCAGTTCTTC; abundance: NA; j_gene: TRBJ2-1; v_gene: TRBV10-3; d_gene: TRBD2
CDR3aa: CASGSPGYPSYEQYF; CDR3nt: TGTGCTAGTGGTTCCCCGGGCTACCCATCCTACGAGCAGTACTTC; abundance: NA; j_gene: TRBJ2-7; v_gene: TRBV12-5; d_gene: NA
CDR3aa: CSVEGQRSYNEQFF; CDR3nt: TGCAGCGTTGAAGGTCAGCGCTCCTACAATGAGCAGTTCTTC; abundance: NA; j_gene: TRBJ2-1; v_gene: TRBV29-1; d_gene: NA
CDR3aa: CSVGPGQGYGYTF; CDR3nt: TGCAGCGTCGGACCGGGACAGGGGTATGGCTACACCTTC; abundance: few; j_gene: TRBJ1-2; v_gene: TRBV29-1; d_gene: TRBD1
CDR3aa: CSVDGDTF; CDR3nt: TGCAGCGTTGATGGGGACACCTTC; abundance: few; j_gene: TRBJ1-2; v_gene: TRBV29-1; d_gene: NA
CDR3aa: CSVLSRDSSEAFF; CDR3nt: TGCAGCGTCCTGTCCCGGGACAGCTCTGAAGCTTTCTTT; abundance: NA; j_gene: TRBJ1-1; v_gene: TRBV29-1; d_gene: TRBD1
CDR3aa: CSGETGGNYGYTF; CDR3nt: TGCAGCGGAGAGACAGGGGGAAACTATGGCTACACCTTC; abundance: few; j_gene: TRBJ1-2; v_gene: TRBV29-1; d_gene: TRBD1
CDR3aa: CSVDPMAARKSYGYTF; CDR3nt: TGCAGCGTTGACCCTATGGCAGCCCGAAAAAGCTATGGCTACACCTTC; abundance: NA; j_gene: TRBJ1-2; v_gene: TRBV29-1; d_gene: NA
CDR3aa: CASSPLYSNEQFF; CDR3nt: TGTGCCAGCAGCCCTCTTTATTCAAATGAGCAGTTCTTC; abundance: few; j_gene: TRBJ2-1; v_gene: TRBV6-1; d_gene: NA
CDR3aa: CASSRGLARHNEQFF; CDR3nt: TGTGCCAGCAGCCGTGGACTAGCTAGGCACAATGAGCAGTTCTTC; abundance: NA; j_gene: TRBJ2-1; v_gene: TRBV7-2; d_gene: TRBD2
CDR3aa: CASSLQGRTDTQYF; CDR3nt: TGCGCCAGCAGCTTACAGGGGCGCACAGATACGCAGTATTTT; abundance: NA; j_gene: TRBJ2-3; v_gene: TRBV5-1; d_gene: TRBD1
CDR3aa: CASSLVAGQIAKNIQYF; CDR3nt: TGCGCCAGCAGCTTGGTCGCGGGACAGATAGCCAAAAACATTCAGTACTTC; abundance: NA; j_gene: TRBJ2-4; v_gene: TRBV5-1; d_gene: NA
CDR3aa: CASSSYGTSGGPYNEQFF; CDR3nt: TGCGCCAGCAGCTCCTACGGGACTAGCGGGGGACCGTACAATGAGCAGTTCTTC; abundance: NA; j_gene: TRBJ2-1; v_gene: TRBV5-1; d_gene: TRBD2
CDR3aa: CSVQLDRRTYEQYF; CDR3nt: TGCAGCGTCCAGCTAGACAGGAGGACCTACGAGCAGTACTTC; abundance: few; j_gene: TRBJ2-7; v_gene: TRBV29-1; d_gene: NA
CDR3aa: CSVGGQGNTEAFF; CDR3nt: TGCAGCGTTGGAGGACAGGGGAACACTGAAGCTTTCTTT; abundance: once; j_gene: TRBJ1-1; v_gene: TRBV29-1; d_gene: TRBD1
CDR3aa: CASSAGQNEQYF; CDR3nt: TGCGCCAGCAGCGCGGGACAGAATGAGCAGTACTTC; abundance: few; j_gene: TRBJ2-7; v_gene: TRBV5-1; d_gene: NA
CDR3aa: CASSVQEGPNQPQHF; CDR3nt: TGTGCCAGCAGTGTTCAGGAGGGCCCCAATCAGCCCCAGCATTTT; abundance: NA; j_gene: TRBJ1-5; v_gene: TRBV6-1; d_gene: NA
CDR3aa: CSVSSGVQFF; CDR3nt: TGCAGCGTTTCTAGCGGGGTGCAGTTCTTC; abundance: NA; j_gene: TRBJ2-1; v_gene: TRBV29-1; d_gene: TRBD2
CDR3aa: CASRGTVQETQYF; CDR3nt: TGTGCCAGCAGGGGGACAGTCCAAGAGACCCAGTACTTC; abundance: NA; j_gene: TRBJ2-5; v_gene: TRBV9; d_gene: TRBD1
CDR3aa: CASTPPYSGANVLTF; CDR3nt: TGCGCCAGCACCCCACCTTATTCTGGGGCCAACGTCCTGACTTTC; abundance: NA; j_gene: TRBJ2-6; v_gene: TRBV23-1; d_gene: NA
CDR3aa: CASSLGTLKFF; CDR3nt: TGTGCCAGCAGCTTGGGGACCCTAAAGTTCTTC; abundance: few; j_gene: TRBJ2-1; v_gene: TRBV5-5; d_gene: NA
CDR3aa: CASSLQSGGSSPQHF; CDR3nt: TGTGCCAGCAGCTTGCAATCAGGGGGTAGTAGTCCCCAGCATTTT; abundance: NA; j_gene: TRBJ1-5; v_gene: TRBV5-6; d_gene: TRBD1
CDR3aa: CASKTGVSSGNQPQHF; CDR3nt: TGTGCCAGCAAGACAGGGGTTTCTTCAGGCAATCAGCCCCAGCATTTT; abundance: NA; j_gene: TRBJ1-5; v_gene: TRBV2; d_gene: TRBD1
CDR3aa: CSVAVGRYEQYF; CDR3nt: TGCAGCGTTGCCGTCGGACGGTACGAGCAGTACTTC; abundance: few; j_gene: TRBJ2-7; v_gene: TRBV29-1; d_gene: NA
CDR3aa: CASSQEEGRNYGYTF; CDR3nt: TGCGCCAGCAGCCAAGAAGAAGGCAGGAACTATGGCTACACCTTC; abundance: NA; j_gene: TRBJ1-2; v_gene: TRBV4-1; d_gene: NA
CDR3aa: CASSLGQGNSNQPQHF; CDR3nt: TGTGCCAGCAGCTTGGGGCAGGGGAATAGCAATCAGCCCCAGCATTTT; abundance: once; j_gene: TRBJ1-5; v_gene: TRBV5-6; d_gene: NA
CDR3aa: CASKAGEAKNIQYF; CDR3nt: TGTGCCAGCAAAGCGGGAGAAGCCAAAAACATTCAGTACTTC; abundance: NA; j_gene: TRBJ2-4; v_gene: TRBV2; d_gene: TRBD2
CDR3aa: CSATQGPGYTF; CDR3nt: TGCAGTGCAACACAGGGCCCGGGCTACACCTTC; abundance: NA; j_gene: TRBJ1-2; v_gene: TRBV20-1; d_gene: NA
CDR3aa: CASSYSPGNTEAFF; CDR3nt: TGTGCCAGCAGTTACTCACCGGGGAACACTGAAGCTTTCTTT; abundance: NA; j_gene: TRBJ1-1; v_gene: TRBV6-6; d_gene: NA
CDR3aa: CASSSETGGNEQFF; CDR3nt: TGTGCCAGCAGCTCCGAAACAGGGGGCAATGAGCAGTTCTTC; abundance: NA; j_gene: TRBJ2-1; v_gene: TRBV7-8; d_gene: TRBD1
CDR3aa: CASSDVGYQPQHF; CDR3nt: TGTGCCAGCAGTGATGTGGGGTACCAGCCCCAGCATTTT; abundance: once; j_gene: TRBJ1-5; v_gene: TRBV2; d_gene: NA
CDR3aa: CSVEGQGARGYTF; CDR3nt: TGCAGCGTTGAGGGACAGGGGGCGCGAGGCTACACCTTC; abundance: NA; j_gene: TRBJ1-2; v_gene: TRBV29-1; d_gene: TRBD1
CDR3aa: CAWTGGGYGYTF; CDR3nt: TGTGCCTGGACAGGGGGCGGCTATGGCTACACCTTC; abundance: NA; j_gene: TRBJ1-2; v_gene: TRBV30; d_gene: TRBD1
CDR3aa: CASGNGYTF; CDR3nt: TGTGCCAGCGGGAATGGCTACACCTTC; abundance: few; j_gene: TRBJ1-2; v_gene: TRBV28; d_gene: NA
CDR3aa: CASSYGNSGANVLTF; CDR3nt: TGCGCCAGCAGCTACGGCAACTCTGGGGCCAACGTCCTGACTTTC; abundance: NA; j_gene: TRBJ2-6; v_gene: TRBV5-1; d_gene: NA
CDR3aa: CASSDGAIAGYTF; CDR3nt: TGTGCCAGCAGTGATGGGGCAATTGCTGGCTACACCTTC; abundance: NA; j_gene: TRBJ1-2; v_gene: TRBV2; d_gene: NA
CDR3aa: CASSLEAGGKYEQFF; CDR3nt: TGCGCCAGCAGCTTGGAGGCAGGGGGCAAGTATGAGCAGTTCTTC; abundance: NA; j_gene: TRBJ2-1; v_gene: TRBV5-1; d_gene: TRBD1
CDR3aa: CASSQDVRNIQYF; CDR3nt: TGCGCCAGCAGCCAAGATGTGAGGAACATTCAGTACTTC; abundance: NA; j_gene: TRBJ2-4; v_gene: TRBV4-3; d_gene: NA
CDR3aa: CSAREWGAEFF; CDR3nt: TGCAGTGCTAGAGAATGGGGGGCCGAGTTCTTC; abundance: few; j_gene: TRBJ2-1; v_gene: TRBV20-1; d_gene: NA
CDR3aa: CASSERGFYNEQFF; CDR3nt: TGTGCCAGCAGTGAGCGGGGGTTCTACAATGAGCAGTTCTTC; abundance: once; j_gene: TRBJ2-1; v_gene: TRBV2; d_gene: TRBD2
CDR3aa: CASSQQGAEQYF; CDR3nt: TGTGCCAGCAGTCAACAGGGGGCCGAGCAGTACTTC; abundance: once; j_gene: TRBJ2-7; v_gene: TRBV5-4; d_gene: TRBD1
CDR3aa: CASSADRGSGGYTF; CDR3nt: TGCGCCAGCAGCGCGGACAGGGGATCAGGTGGCTACACCTTC; abundance: few; j_gene: TRBJ1-2; v_gene: TRBV5-1; d_gene: TRBD1